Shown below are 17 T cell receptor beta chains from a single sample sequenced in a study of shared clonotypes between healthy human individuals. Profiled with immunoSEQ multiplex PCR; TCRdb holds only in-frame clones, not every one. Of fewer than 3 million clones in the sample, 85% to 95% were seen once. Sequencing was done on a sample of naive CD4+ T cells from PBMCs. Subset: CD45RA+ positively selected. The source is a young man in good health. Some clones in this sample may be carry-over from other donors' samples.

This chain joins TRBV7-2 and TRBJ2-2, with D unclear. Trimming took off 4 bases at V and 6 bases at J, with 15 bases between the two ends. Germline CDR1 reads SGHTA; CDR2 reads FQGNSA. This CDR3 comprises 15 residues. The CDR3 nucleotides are TGTGCCAGCAGCTCCGGACCGCCGTGGGCCGGGGAGCTGTTTTTT. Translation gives CASSSGPPWAGELFF.

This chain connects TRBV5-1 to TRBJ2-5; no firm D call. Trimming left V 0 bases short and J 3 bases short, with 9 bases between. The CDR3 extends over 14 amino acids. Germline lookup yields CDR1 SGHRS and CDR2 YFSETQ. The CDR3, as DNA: TGCGCCAGCAGCTTGGAACTGGCGAAAGAGACCCAGTACTTC. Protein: CASSLELAKETQYF.

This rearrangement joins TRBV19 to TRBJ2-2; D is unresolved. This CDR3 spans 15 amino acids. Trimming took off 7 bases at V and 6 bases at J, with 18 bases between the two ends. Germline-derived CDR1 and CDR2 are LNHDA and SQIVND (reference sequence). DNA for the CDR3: TGTGCCAGTAAATCGTATCCCCAAAAGGCCGGGGAGCTGTTTTTT. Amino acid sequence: CASKSYPQKAGELFF.

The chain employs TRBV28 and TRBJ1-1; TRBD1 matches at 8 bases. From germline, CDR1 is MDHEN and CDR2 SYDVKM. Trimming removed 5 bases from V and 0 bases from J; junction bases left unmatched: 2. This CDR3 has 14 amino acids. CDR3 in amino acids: CASSPGGLNTEAFF. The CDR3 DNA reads TGTGCCAGCAGTCCAGGGGGCTTGAACACTGAAGCTTTCTTT.

The CDR3: CASSYGQPSNQPQHF. As DNA, the CDR3 is TGTGCCAGCAGTTACGGCCAGCCCAGCAATCAGCCCCAGCATTTT. The V call is TRBV6-5, the J call TRBJ1-5, with D unclear. The germline V gene has CDR1 MNHEY and CDR2 SVGAGI. This CDR3 is 15 amino acids long. Trimming cost V 2 bases and J 1 base, with 9 bases left between them.

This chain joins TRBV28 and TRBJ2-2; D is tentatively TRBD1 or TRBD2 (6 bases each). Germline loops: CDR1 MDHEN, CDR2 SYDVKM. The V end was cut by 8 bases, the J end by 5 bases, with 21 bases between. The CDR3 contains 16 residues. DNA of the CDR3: TGTGCCAGCCGACCAAGGGGGGACGGAAAGACCGGGGAGCTGTTTTTT. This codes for CASRPRGDGKTGELFF.

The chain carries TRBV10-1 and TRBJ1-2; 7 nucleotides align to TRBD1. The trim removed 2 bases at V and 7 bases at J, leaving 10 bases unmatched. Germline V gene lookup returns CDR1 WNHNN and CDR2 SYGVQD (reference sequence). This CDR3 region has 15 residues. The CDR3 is CASSENPTGLSGYTF. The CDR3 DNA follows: TGCGCCAGCAGTGAGAATCCGACAGGGTTGAGTGGCTACACCTTC.

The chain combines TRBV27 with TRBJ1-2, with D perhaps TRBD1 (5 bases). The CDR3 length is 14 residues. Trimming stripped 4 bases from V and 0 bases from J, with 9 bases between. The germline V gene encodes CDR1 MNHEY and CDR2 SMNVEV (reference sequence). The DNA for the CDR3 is TGTGCCAGCAGTTCGACAGTAGCTAACTATGGCTACACCTTC. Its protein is CASSSTVANYGYTF.

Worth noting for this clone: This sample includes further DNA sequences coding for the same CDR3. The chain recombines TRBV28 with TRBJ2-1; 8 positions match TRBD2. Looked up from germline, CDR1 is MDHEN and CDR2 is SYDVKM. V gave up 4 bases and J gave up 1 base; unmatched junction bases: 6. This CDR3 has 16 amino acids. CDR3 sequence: CASSSRLAPSYNEQFF. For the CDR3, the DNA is TGTGCCAGCAGTTCCCGACTAGCGCCTTCCTACAATGAGCAGTTCTTC.

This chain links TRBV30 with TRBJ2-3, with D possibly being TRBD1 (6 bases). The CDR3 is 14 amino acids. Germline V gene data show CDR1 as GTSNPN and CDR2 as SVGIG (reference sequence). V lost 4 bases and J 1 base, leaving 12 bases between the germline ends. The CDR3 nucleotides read TGTGCCTGGACAGGGGATCGAGGCACAGATACGCAGTATTTT. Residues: CAWTGDRGTDTQYF.

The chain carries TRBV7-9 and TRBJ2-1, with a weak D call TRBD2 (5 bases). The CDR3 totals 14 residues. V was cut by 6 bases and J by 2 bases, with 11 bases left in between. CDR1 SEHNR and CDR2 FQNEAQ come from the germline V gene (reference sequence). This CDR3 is CASRRRSTYNEQFF. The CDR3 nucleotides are TGTGCCAGCAGGAGGAGGTCCACCTACAATGAGCAGTTCTTC.

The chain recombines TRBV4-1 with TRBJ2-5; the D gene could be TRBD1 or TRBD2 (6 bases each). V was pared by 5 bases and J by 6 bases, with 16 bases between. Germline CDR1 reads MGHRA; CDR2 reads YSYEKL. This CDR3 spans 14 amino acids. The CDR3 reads CASSAGTITQTQYF. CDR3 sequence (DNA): TGCGCCAGCAGCGCGGGGACAATTACCCAGACCCAGTACTTC.

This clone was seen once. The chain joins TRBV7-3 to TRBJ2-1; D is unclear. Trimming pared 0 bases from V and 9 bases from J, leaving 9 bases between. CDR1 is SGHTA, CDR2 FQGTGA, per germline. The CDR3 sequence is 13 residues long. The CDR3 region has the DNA TGTGCCAGCAGCTTAACGCATTTGGGTGAGCAGTTCTTC. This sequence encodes CASSLTHLGEQFF.

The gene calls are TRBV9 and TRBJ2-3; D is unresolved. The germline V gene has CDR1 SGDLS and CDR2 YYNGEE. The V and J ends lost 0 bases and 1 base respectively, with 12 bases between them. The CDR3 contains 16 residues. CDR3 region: CASSVDPVSRTDTQYF. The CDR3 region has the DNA TGTGCCAGCAGCGTAGATCCAGTTTCCCGCACAGATACGCAGTATTTT. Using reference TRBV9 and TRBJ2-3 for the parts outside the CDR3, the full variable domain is DSGVTQTPKHLITATGQRVTLRCSPRSGDLSVYWYQQSLDQGLQFLIQYYNGEERAKGNILERFSAQQFPDLHSELNLSSLELGDSALYFCASSVDPVSRTDTQYFGPGTRLTVL.

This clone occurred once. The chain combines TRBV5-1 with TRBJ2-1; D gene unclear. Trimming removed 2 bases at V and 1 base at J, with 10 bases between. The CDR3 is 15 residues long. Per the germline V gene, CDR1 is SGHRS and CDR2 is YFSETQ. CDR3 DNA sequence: TGCGCCAGCAGCTTAACGGCAACTTCCTACAATGAGCAGTTCTTC. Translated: CASSLTATSYNEQFF. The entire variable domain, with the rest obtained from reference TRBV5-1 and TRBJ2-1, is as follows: KAGVTQTPRYLIKTRGQQVTLSCSPISGHRSVSWYQQTPGQGLQFLFEYFSETQRNKGNFPGRFSGRQFSNSRSEMNVSTLELGDSALYLCASSLTATSYNEQFFGPGTRLTVL.

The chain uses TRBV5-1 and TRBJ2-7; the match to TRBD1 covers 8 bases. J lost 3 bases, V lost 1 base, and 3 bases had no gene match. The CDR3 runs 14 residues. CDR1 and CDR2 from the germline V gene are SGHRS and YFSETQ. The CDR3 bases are TGCGCCAGCAGCTTGAAGGACAGGGTCTACGAGCAGTACTTC. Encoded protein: CASSLKDRVYEQYF.

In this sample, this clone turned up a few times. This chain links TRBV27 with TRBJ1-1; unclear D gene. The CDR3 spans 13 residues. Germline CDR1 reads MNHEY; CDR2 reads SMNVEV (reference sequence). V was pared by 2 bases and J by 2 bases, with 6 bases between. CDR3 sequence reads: CASSLVVNTEAFF. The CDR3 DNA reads TGTGCCAGCAGTTTAGTGGTTAACACTGAAGCTTTCTTT.